What follows are 10 T cell receptor beta chains derived from one specimen sequenced in a study of regulatory T cells in long-lasting Graves disease. Building of the TCR beta libraries involved iRepertoire HTBI primers and Arm-PCR of CDR3 regions. TCRdb reprocessed the multiplex PCR reads via MiXCR and lists one record per CDR3 protein. Of approximately 690,000 distinct CDR3 sequences in the sample, roughly 30% were seen once. As for time point: persistent/refractory GD, antithyroid drugs over 5 years with positive TRAb. Preparation of the TCR library used RNA extracted from PBMCs. The starting material was peripheral blood mononuclear cells (PBMCs), obtained when the disease was refractory, from a patient treated with antithyroid drugs. The receptor source for this set is a female donor with Graves disease.

This clonotype was found a few times. J is TRBJ1-5 and V is TRBV6-1; the D is unclear. Germline-derived CDR1 and CDR2 are MNHNS and SASEGT. The V end was cut by 7 bases, the J end by 2 bases, with 9 bases between. The CDR3 consists of 13 residues. CDR3 sequence reads: CASIYMGNQPQHF. CDR3 nucleotides: TGTGCCAGCATATACATGGGCAATCAGCCCCAGCATTTT.

The rearrangement uses TRBV6-1 and TRBJ2-5; 7 bases match TRBD2. The length of the CDR3 is 14 residues. With 6 bases clipped from V and 2 bases from J, the junction kept 6 bases outside the gene matches. In germline, CDR1 is MNHNS, CDR2 SASEGT. The CDR3: CASRRETGQETQYF. The CDR3, as DNA: TGTGCCAGCAGGCGGGAGACGGGGCAAGAGACCCAGTACTTC.

The chain is built from TRBV27 and TRBJ2-1, with a tentative D call TRBD2 (5 bases). CDR1 and CDR2 from the germline V gene are MNHEY and SMNVEV (reference sequence). Trimming pared 8 bases from V and 2 bases from J, leaving 10 bases between. The CDR3 extends over 13 amino acids. The CDR3 spells CASGLAAYNEQFF. Here the CDR3 DNA reads TGTGCCAGCGGCCTAGCCGCCTACAATGAGCAGTTCTTC.

This clonotype has a handful of counts. The chain combines TRBV4-2 with TRBJ2-5; 7 bases match TRBD2. The CDR3 covers 16 residues. V trimming: 0 bases; J trimming: 5 bases; junction bases outside the gene matches: 9. Germline lookup yields CDR1 LGHNA and CDR2 YNFKEQ. CDR3 coding DNA: TGTGCCAGCAGCCAAGACCCCACTCGGGGGGTGGAGACCCAGTACTTC. Protein product: CASSQDPTRGVETQYF.

This clonotype was detected a few times. The gene calls are TRBV12-3 or TRBV12-4 and TRBJ1-5; 9 bases map to TRBD1. CDR3 length equals 17 residues. V lost 4 bases, J lost 4 bases, and 11 bases stayed unmatched. The CDR3 loop is CASSSRQGEILNQPQHF. The CDR3 bases are TGTGCCAGCAGTTCCCGACAGGGGGAAATTCTAAATCAGCCCCAGCATTTT.

The gene calls are TRBV6-2 or TRBV6-3 and TRBJ2-6, with D tentatively TRBD1 (6 bases). The CDR3 covers 17 residues. Germline CDR1 and CDR2: MNHEY and SVGEGT. V was trimmed by 6 bases and J by 0 bases, leaving 15 bases between them. CDR3 in DNA: TGTGCCAGCAGCAAGACAGGCCTAACCTCTGGGGCCAACGTCCTGACTTTC. The encoded protein is CASSKTGLTSGANVLTF.

This clonotype appeared a few times. The gene calls are TRBV3-1 and TRBJ1-6; D not resolved. V was pared by 4 bases and J by 9 bases, with 16 bases between. There are 15 residues in the CDR3. Germline-derived CDR1 and CDR2 are LGHDT and YNNKEL (reference sequence). CDR3 sequence: CASSRDGLRGSPLHF. As DNA, the CDR3 is TGTGCCAGCAGCCGCGACGGCCTTCGGGGTTCACCCCTCCACTTT.

This clonotype was seen a handful of times. The chain combines TRBV20-1 with TRBJ1-3, with a weak D call TRBD1 (5 bases). The CDR3 has 14 amino acids. Germline-derived CDR1 and CDR2 are DFQATT and SNEGSKA (reference sequence). Trimming removed 3 bases at V and 1 base at J, with 10 bases between. The CDR3 region is CSASEDTSGNTIYF. The CDR3 coding sequence is TGCAGTGCTAGCGAGGACACTTCTGGAAACACCATATATTTT.

The chain couples TRBV3-1 to TRBJ2-4; 10 bases are shared with TRBD2. The CDR3 is 13 amino acids. The germline gives CDR1 LGHDT, CDR2 YNNKEL (reference sequence). The V and J ends lost 3 bases and 12 bases, in that order; junction bases with no gene match: 5. DNA of the CDR3: TGTGCCAGCAGCCAGCTAGCGGGAGCGGGTCAGTACTTC. This sequence encodes CASSQLAGAGQYF.

This clonotype occurred many times. CDR3 residues: CASSYSMGNGYTF. The CDR3 DNA reads TGTGCCAGCAGTTACTCGATGGGGAACGGCTACACCTTC. The chain joins TRBV6-6 to TRBJ1-2; no reliable D call. The CDR3 covers 13 residues. Trimming shortened V by 0 bases and J by 8 bases, and 10 bases separated the two germline ends. CDR1 is MNHNY, CDR2 SVGAGI, per germline (reference sequence).